These T cell receptor beta chains were read from a single sample in a study of Ad26.COV2.S vaccination and SARS-CoV-2 variants. Clones were sequenced by immunoSEQ multiplex PCR, and TCRdb holds only the in-frame ones, with some missing. This sample has about 320,000 clones, with about 86% found just once. Sequencing used peripheral blood, obtained in a trial of Ad26.COV2.S vaccine versus placebo. The receptors derive from a person aged 18-65 years who received the Ad26.COV2.S COVID-19 vaccine or a placebo. CDR3s leave out the opening cysteine and the closing phenylalanine or tryptophan. Fields, in order: V gene, J gene, CDR3 length, CDR3 protein.

TRBV9	TRBJ1-2	14	ASSVAHGREGYGYT
TRBV21-1	TRBJ2-3	13	ASSKTRTSEDTQY
TRBV6-5	TRBJ1-2	12	ASIKQPGNYGYT
TRBV12-5	TRBJ2-1	14	ASGLVPTGFQGEQF
TRBV7-2	TRBJ2-7	16	ASSLVGGRVGRHYEQY
TRBV30	TRBJ2-5	11	AWSVSVWETQY
TRBV14	TRBJ1-1	8	ASSRSEAF
TRBV24-1	TRBJ2-1	10	ATSGGNREQF
TRBV10-2	TRBJ2-3	12	ASSGLAGGYTQY
TRBV3-1/TRBV3-2	TRBJ2-1	13	ASSQWDRGYNEQF
TRBV7-9	TRBJ2-6	15	ASSFTSGGAGANVLT
TRBV6-5	TRBJ2-3	13	ASRKWGASTDTQY
TRBV6-5	TRBJ2-7	9	ASSIRDEQY
TRBV5-4	TRBJ2-7	13	ASSLGQGGSYEQY
TRBV15	TRBJ2-7	13	ATSRDPGQGAEQY
TRBV2	TRBJ2-2	14	ASSEWGWGNTGELF
TRBV27	TRBJ1-1	13	ASSSPGQALSEAF
TRBV6-1	TRBJ1-4	14	ASSGGQGTTNEKLF
TRBV3-1/TRBV3-2	TRBJ2-3	11	ASRRSSTDTQY
TRBV6-1	TRBJ2-2	13	ASSDLALNTGELF
TRBV5-1	TRBJ2-1	14	ASSVTPGQGANEQF
TRBV6-2/TRBV6-3	TRBJ2-5	11	ASSRTGRETQY
TRBV6-5	TRBJ2-5	9	ASSYMGTQY
TRBV18	TRBJ2-7	13	ASSDRPTGFYEQY
TRBV9	TRBJ2-3	13	ASSVGGQKVDTQY
TRBV5-1	TRBJ2-5	15	ASSLAGRGRRQETQY
TRBV24-1	TRBJ2-2	11	ATSSGSPGELF
TRBV14	TRBJ1-5	11	ASSQDGVQPQH
TRBV18	TRBJ2-3	11	ASSPGVTDTQY
TRBV10-1	TRBJ1-6	11	ASRRDRNSPLH
TRBV5-4	TRBJ2-5	13	ASSRRRGGQETQY
TRBV12-3/TRBV12-4	TRBJ2-3	11	ASKDRVWDTQY
TRBV7-2	TRBJ2-3	12	ASSLAGPADTQY
TRBV2	TRBJ2-7	10	ASQDSSYEQY
TRBV30	TRBJ2-7	12	AWQVGRFPYEQY
TRBV30	TRBJ2-7	10	AWSTVGHEQY
TRBV5-6	TRBJ2-3	11	ASSLTATDTQY
TRBV5-8	TRBJ2-6	15	ASSFSGRPTGANVLT
TRBV7-9	TRBJ1-1	14	ASRPMDRPMNTEAF
TRBV6-5	TRBJ2-7	11	ASSRGPDYEQY
TRBV4-3	TRBJ1-1	13	ASSPAGTANTEAF
TRBV5-6	TRBJ1-2	14	ASSLDLQVANYGYT
TRBV19	TRBJ2-7	12	ASSIGTDSYEQY
TRBV3-1/TRBV3-2	TRBJ2-2	16	ASSRGHSGGAGPGELF
TRBV3-1/TRBV3-2	TRBJ2-3	11	ASNPTATDTQY